The clone carrying this T cell receptor beta chain was detected only once. Its antigen is unidentified. The data derive from a study of cytomegalovirus exposure and HLA in healthy donors. Amplification used 60 Vbeta primers and 13 Jbeta primers. Produced via immunoSEQ multiplex PCR; TCRdb's table is partial and in-frame only. The sample holds approximately 120,000 clones, approximately 76% seen once. General study results and limits: Reportedly, TCR beta sequences accurately predicted HLA-A and HLA-B alleles in most subjects. Among the sequence variants, a highly shared cluster was likely an artifact of sequencing. Later work associated roughly 15,000 TCR beta sequences with HLA alleles at 0.05 false discovery rate.

At the time of sampling, donors were nominally healthy, though unrecorded immune exposures were likely. Per the germline V gene, CDR1 is MNHNS and CDR2 is SASEGT. Trimming pared 5 bases from V and 3 bases from J, leaving 14 bases between. There are 14 residues in the CDR3. The source of this sequence is a woman aged 50 to 60 in good health and CMV-seropositive. Sequencing was carried out using PBMCs. V gene TRBV6-1 combines with J gene TRBJ2-7, with TRBD2 as a possible D gene (6 bases). CDR3: CASSRQPGLYEQYF. As DNA, the CDR3 is TGTGCCAGCAGTAGACAACCGGGACTCTACGAGCAGTACTTC.